The clone carrying this TCR beta chain was found once. This record comes from a study of blood T cell repertoires in COVID-19. Original handling: Reference gene primer amplification in the assay estimated nucleated cell counts. Sequenced by immunoSEQ multiplex PCR; TCRdb stores in-frame clones only, minus some. Clonal size and the V and J genes are those of that table, whereas D and trimming came from the DNA. The table records nearly 90,000 clones, 88% of them present only once. The CDR3 length is 13 residues. V lost 3 bases to trimming and J lost 2 bases, with 8 bases between them. This TCR was sampled from a man aged 55 to 69 with acute or convalescent COVID-19. The sequencing sample was made of peripheral blood. The chain joins TRBV12-3 or TRBV12-4 to TRBJ2-7, with no clear D. This chain's CDR3 is CASSFNTAYEQYF. CDR3 DNA sequence: TGTGCCAGCAGTTTTAATACAGCCTACGAGCAGTACTTC.